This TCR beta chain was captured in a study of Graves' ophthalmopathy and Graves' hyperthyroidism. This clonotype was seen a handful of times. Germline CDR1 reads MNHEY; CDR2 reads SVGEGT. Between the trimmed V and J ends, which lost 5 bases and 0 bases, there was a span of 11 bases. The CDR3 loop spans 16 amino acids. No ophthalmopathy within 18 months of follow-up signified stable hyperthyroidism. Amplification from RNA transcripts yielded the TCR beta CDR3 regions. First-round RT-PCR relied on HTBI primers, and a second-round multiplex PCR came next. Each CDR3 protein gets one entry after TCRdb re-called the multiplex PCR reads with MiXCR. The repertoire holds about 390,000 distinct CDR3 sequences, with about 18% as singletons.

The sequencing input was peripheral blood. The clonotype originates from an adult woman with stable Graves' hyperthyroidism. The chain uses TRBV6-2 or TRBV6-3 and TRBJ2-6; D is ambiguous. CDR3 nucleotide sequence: TGTGCCAGCAGTCCCCGTTCGGACTCTGGGGCCAACGTCCTGACTTTC. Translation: CASSPRSDSGANVLTF.